This record looks at one T cell receptor (beta chain) sequence and its context. Its matching antigen is unknown. The data stem from a study of T cell responses to AZD1222 COVID-19 vaccine. Study results and caveats: CD4 TCRs linked to vaccination spanned spike, dominating at 160-218 and 743-854.

This table comes from immunoSEQ multiplex PCR, and its TCRdb copy is limited to in-frame clones, with some not included. The repertoire holds about 150,000 clones, with about 90% as singletons. The TCR comes from an adult who received the AZD1222 COVID-19 vaccine. Material: peripheral blood, obtained 28 days after the second AZD1222 dose.

The CDR3 region has the DNA TGTGCCAGCAGTTACTCTACATATCAGCCCCAGCATTTT. This translates into CASSYSTYQPQHF. J is TRBJ1-5 and V is TRBV6-2 or TRBV6-3, with no clear D. Trimming took off 0 bases at V and 5 bases at J, with 5 bases between the two ends. Germline CDR1 and CDR2: MNHEY and SVGEGT. This CDR3 comprises 13 residues.